The 14 T cell receptor beta chains below all came from one sample that was sequenced in a study of T-cell memory formation after mild COVID-19. TCRdb processed the 5' RACE reads anew with MiXCR; each CDR3 protein has one entry. Altogether 350,000 to 450,000 distinct CDR3 sequences are present, 28% being singletons, with the ten largest covering approximately 12%. Sequencing input: PBMCs or a T cell subset sorted from them (not recorded which). These receptors were taken from an adult woman who had mild COVID-19 (a few samples of this study predate the infection). Cell type and time point are not known.

This chain joins TRBV7-9 and TRBJ2-1; D uncertain. Trimming pared 5 bases from V and 9 bases from J, leaving 8 bases between. Germline V gene sequence: CDR1 SEHNR, CDR2 FQNEAQ (reference sequence). The CDR3 sequence is 11 residues long. The CDR3 is CASSPDVEQFF. The DNA for the CDR3 is TGTGCCAGCAGCCCCGACGTTGAGCAGTTCTTC.

Of note for this clonotype: At one end the junction does not follow the germline gene, possibly because of a read error. The genes are TRBV7-9 and TRBJ2-7; 13 bases agree with TRBD2. Germline CDR1 reads SEHNR; CDR2 reads FQNEAQ (reference sequence). The CDR3 contains 15 residues. Here the CDR3 reads CASSYGLAGVYDQYF. In DNA form, the CDR3 reads TGTGCCAGCAGCTACGGACTAGCGGGAGTGTACGATCAGTACTTC.

This clonotype was detected only a few times. The chain carries TRBV12-3 or TRBV12-4 and TRBJ2-2; 12 bases are shared with TRBD2. Trimming took 8 bases from V and 0 from J; bases not matched to a gene: 13. This CDR3 has 19 residues. CDR3 DNA sequence: TGTGCCAGCTCGAGGCTACTAGCGGGGGGCCGGTCGAACACCGGGGAGCTGTTTTTT. This translates into CASSRLLAGGRSNTGELFF.

This clonotype was observed a handful of times. The chain is built from TRBV7-2 and TRBJ2-5, with 9 bases matching TRBD2. V was clipped by 0 bases and J by 2 bases; unmatched bases: 4. The germline V gene has CDR1 SGHTA and CDR2 FQGNSA. The CDR3 has 16 residues. The CDR3 DNA reads as TGTGCCAGCAGCTTAGCGGGGGCGGGAGGGCAAGAGACCCAGTACTTC. This translates into CASSLAGAGGQETQYF.

The chain combines TRBV6-5 with TRBJ1-1; tentatively, D is TRBD1 (6 bases). The V and J ends lost 0 bases and 0 bases respectively, with 20 bases between them. The CDR3 loop spans 19 amino acids. CDR1 and CDR2 (germline): MNHEY, SVGAGI. Here the CDR3 DNA reads TGTGCCAGCAGTTACTCGGGGGCGACAGGATCGGGCATGAACACTGAAGCTTTCTTT. Translated: CASSYSGATGSGMNTEAFF.

This clonotype came up once. The rearrangement links TRBV24-1 to TRBJ2-5, with D possibly TRBD1 on 6 matching bases. V lost 2 bases and J 2 bases, leaving 14 bases between the germline ends. CDR1 is KGHDR and CDR2 is SFDVKD in the germline V gene. The CDR3 covers 16 residues. The CDR3 protein is CATSDYRTDPQETQYF. Written as DNA, the CDR3 is TGTGCCACCAGTGATTACCGGACAGACCCACAAGAGACCCAGTACTTC.

The chain joins TRBV29-1 to TRBJ1-1; D is ambiguous. This CDR3 is built from 16 residues. Germline V gene lookup returns CDR1 SQVTM and CDR2 ANQGSEA. V lost 2 bases to trimming and J lost 2 bases, with 18 bases between them. The CDR3 DNA is TGCAGCGTTGAATGGCCCTACCCAGTCGGAAACACTGAAGCTTTCTTT. This encodes CSVEWPYPVGNTEAFF.

This clonotype has a handful of counts. V and J are TRBV7-9 and TRBJ2-1; TRBD2 matches at 11 bases. Germline CDR1 is SEHNR and CDR2 is FQNEAQ (reference sequence). The CDR3 consists of 15 residues. V shed 5 bases, J shed 8 bases, and the junction held 8 bases outside the gene matches. The CDR3 DNA is TGTGCCAGCAGCCCCTTAGCGGGAGGGCCAGATGAGCAGTTCTTC. This sequence encodes CASSPLAGGPDEQFF.

This clonotype has just a few counts. The rearrangement joins TRBV7-9 to TRBJ2-1; 9 bases fit TRBD1. Germline CDR1 reads SEHNR; CDR2 reads FQNEAQ (reference sequence). The CDR3 consists of 15 residues. The junction had 4 bases not matched to a gene; V was cut back by 7 bases and J by 0 bases. The CDR3 nucleotides read TGTGCCAGCAAAAAGACAGGGGGCTCCTACAATGAGCAGTTCTTC. Translated: CASKKTGGSYNEQFF. Full variable domain (rest looked up from reference TRBV7-9 and TRBJ2-1): DTGVSQNPRHKITKRGQNVTFRCDPISEHNRLYWYRQTLGQGPEFLTYFQNEAQLEKSRLLSDRFSAERPKGSFSTLEIQRTEQGDSAMYLCASKKTGGSYNEQFFGPGTRLTVL.

The chain has TRBV11-3 and TRBJ2-1, with TRBD2 identical over 8 bases. CDR3 length: 18 amino acids. With V trimmed by 5 bases and J by 0 bases, 12 bases remained unmatched. Germline-derived CDR1 and CDR2 are SGHNT and YENEEA. This chain's CDR3 is CASSPYSGGISSYNEQFF. The CDR3 region has the DNA TGTGCCAGCAGCCCTTATTCGGGGGGGATCAGCTCCTACAATGAGCAGTTCTTC.

The chain joins TRBV12-3 or TRBV12-4 to TRBJ2-1; no clear D. The CDR3 is 14 amino acids. Trimming cost V 5 bases and J 6 bases, with 14 bases left between them. CDR3 nucleotide sequence: TGTGCCAGCAGTCCCAGTTGGATGCGCAATGAGCAGTTCTTC. The encoded protein is CASSPSWMRNEQFF.

The chain uses TRBV7-2 and TRBJ2-3, with 8 bases matching TRBD1. Germline values: CDR1 SGHTA, CDR2 FQGNSA. This CDR3 region has 12 residues. V was pared by 1 base and J by 11 bases, with 2 bases of the junction left unmatched. The CDR3 sequence is CASSLDRGLQYF. CDR3 coding DNA: TGTGCCAGCAGCTTAGACAGGGGGTTGCAGTATTTT. Filled out from reference TRBV7-2 and TRBJ2-3, the complete variable domain reads GAGVSQSPSNKVTEKGKDVELRCDPISGHTALYWYRQSLGQGLEFLIYFQGNSAPDKSGLPSDRFSAERTGGSVSTLTIQRTQQEDSAVYLCASSLDRGLQYFGPGTRLTVL.

The sample holds a few counts of this clonotype. The J gene is TRBJ2-1, the V gene TRBV6-6; D perhaps matches TRBD2 (6 bases). CDR1 is MNHNY and CDR2 is SVGAGI in the germline V gene (reference sequence). The CDR3 extends over 16 amino acids. V gave up 0 bases and J gave up 9 bases, with 18 bases separating them. Here the CDR3 reads CASSYSLGPSVIEQFF. CDR3 bases: TGTGCCAGCAGTTACTCATTAGGGCCTAGCGTTATTGAGCAGTTCTTC.

This clonotype was counted only a few times. V gene TRBV27 combines with J gene TRBJ1-1; D is uncertain. Trimming shortened V by 5 bases and J by 1 base, and 14 bases separated the two germline ends. This CDR3 has 15 residues. The V gene's germline CDR1 is MNHEY and CDR2 SMNVEV (reference sequence). In DNA form, the CDR3 reads TGTGCCAGCAGTCCATACTACGACACGAACACTGAAGCTTTCTTT. It is translated as CASSPYYDTNTEAFF.